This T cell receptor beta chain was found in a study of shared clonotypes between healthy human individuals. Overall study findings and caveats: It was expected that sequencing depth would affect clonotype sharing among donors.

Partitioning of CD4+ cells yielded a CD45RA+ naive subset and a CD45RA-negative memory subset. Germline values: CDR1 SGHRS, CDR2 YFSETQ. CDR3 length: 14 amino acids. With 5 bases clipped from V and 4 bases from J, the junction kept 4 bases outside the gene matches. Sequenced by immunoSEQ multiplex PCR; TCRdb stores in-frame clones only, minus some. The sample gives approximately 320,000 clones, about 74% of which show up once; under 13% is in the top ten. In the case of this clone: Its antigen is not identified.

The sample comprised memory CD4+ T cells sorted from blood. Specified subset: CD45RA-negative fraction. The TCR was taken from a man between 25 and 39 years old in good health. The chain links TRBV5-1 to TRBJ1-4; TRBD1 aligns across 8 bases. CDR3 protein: CASRRTGLNEKLFF. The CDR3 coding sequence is TGCGCCAGCAGACGGACAGGGCTTAATGAAAAACTGTTTTTT.